Following are 30 T cell receptor beta chains from one sample sequenced in a study of blood T cell repertoires in COVID-19. Assay: immunoSEQ multiplex PCR; the TCRdb copy retains only in-frame clones and omits some. The repertoire holds about 65,000 clones, with 75% to 90% as singletons. The sample taken for sequencing was peripheral blood. The receptors come from a man older than 75 with acute or convalescent COVID-19.

This clone came up once. Here the CDR3 DNA reads TGCGCCAGCAGCCAAGATCCGGCGGGTGCGGAGACCCAGTACTTC. Residues: CASSQDPAGAETQYF. The chain recombines TRBV4-1 with TRBJ2-5; D possibly corresponds to TRBD2 (5 bases). The CDR3 runs 15 residues. Trimming shortened V by 0 bases and J by 5 bases, and 13 bases separated the two germline ends. Germline V gives CDR1 MGHRA, CDR2 YSYEKL.

V gene TRBV2 combines with J gene TRBJ1-2; possible D gene TRBD1, 5 bases. The CDR3 length is 15 residues. V lost 6 bases to trimming and J lost 3 bases, with 17 bases between them. Germline values: CDR1 SNHLY, CDR2 FYNNEI. DNA for the CDR3: TGTGCCAGCAGCCCCACCAGGGCTATGGACTATGGCTACACCTTC. Its translation is CASSPTRAMDYGYTF.

This clone was observed a single time. This sequence joins TRBV2 and TRBJ2-3; perhaps TRBD2 as D (5 bases). The germline gives CDR1 SNHLY, CDR2 FYNNEI. Trimming removed 6 bases at V and 1 base at J, with 11 bases between. The CDR3 covers 14 residues. Here the CDR3 reads CASRVLGGTDTQYF. The CDR3 nucleotides read TGTGCCAGCAGGGTCCTCGGGGGCACAGATACGCAGTATTTT.

The V gene is TRBV7-8, the J gene TRBJ2-2; 9 nucleotides agree with TRBD1. In germline, CDR1 is SGHVS, CDR2 FQNEAQ. V lost 1 base to trimming and J lost 6 bases; unmatched junction nucleotides: 12. CDR3 length equals 18 residues. The CDR3, as DNA: TGTGCCAGCAGCTTAGGGGACAGTCCCGGGACAGGGTCCGGGGAGCTGTTTTTT. Protein product: CASSLGDSPGTGSGELFF.

The genes are TRBV5-1 and TRBJ2-1, with D maybe TRBD2 (6 bases). V dropped 4 bases and J dropped 4 bases, with 9 bases sitting between them. The CDR3 runs 13 residues. Germline V lookup: CDR1 SGHRS, CDR2 YFSETQ. CDR3 DNA: TGCGCCAGCAGCCCCGGGACTTACAATGAGCAGTTCTTC. Encoded protein: CASSPGTYNEQFF.

This chain connects TRBV20-1 to TRBJ1-3; D uncertain. Deletions cut 8 bases from V and 16 bases from J, with 15 bases between. The CDR3 is 9 residues long. Germline loops: CDR1 DFQATT, CDR2 SNEGSKA (reference sequence). The CDR3 coding sequence is TGCAGTCACTCGTCCCCTTTCTATTTT. Translation gives CSHSSPFYF.

The rearrangement joins TRBV18 to TRBJ1-1, with D perhaps TRBD1 (5 bases). The length of the CDR3 is 15 residues. V was pared by 0 bases and J by 1 base, with 9 bases between. Per the germline V gene, CDR1 is KGHSH and CDR2 is LQKENI. The CDR3 protein is CASSPPAGPNTEAFF. The CDR3 coding sequence is TGTGCCAGCTCACCACCGGCAGGGCCGAACACTGAAGCTTTCTTT.

V is TRBV5-4 and J is TRBJ2-1; no definite D call. The CDR3 length is 13 residues. The V and J ends lost 6 bases and 13 bases respectively, with 20 bases between them. Germline V gives CDR1 SGHNT, CDR2 YYREEE (reference sequence). Here the CDR3 DNA reads TGTGCCAGCATGAGCCCCGCCACGCCTGTACAGTTCTTC. Translating gives CASMSPATPVQFF.

V gene TRBV7-9 combines with J gene TRBJ2-7, with 8 bases lining up with TRBD1. The CDR3 consists of 15 residues. With V trimmed by 5 bases and J by 3 bases, 9 bases remained unmatched. Per the germline V gene, CDR1 is SEHNR and CDR2 is FQNEAQ (reference sequence). CDR3 coding DNA: TGTGCCAGCAGCCCCAGGGGGCCGGGGTACTACGAGCAGTACTTC. Residues: CASSPRGPGYYEQYF. Complete variable domain (other parts from reference TRBV7-9 and TRBJ2-7): DTGVSQNPRHKITKRGQNVTFRCDPISEHNRLYWYRQTLGQGPEFLTYFQNEAQLEKSRLLSDRFSAERPKGSFSTLEIQRTEQGDSAMYLCASSPRGPGYYEQYFGPGTRLTVT.

A few counts support this clone. The chain employs TRBV19 and TRBJ1-2; possibly TRBD1 for D (6 bases). The V end was cut by 4 bases, the J end by 7 bases, with 10 bases between. The CDR3 runs 12 residues. Germline CDR1 LNHDA, CDR2 SQIVND (reference sequence). CDR3 sequence: CASSTQDSGYTF. The CDR3 nucleotides read TGTGCCAGTAGTACCCAGGACAGTGGCTACACCTTC.

The table lists this clone with a count of one. The rearrangement links TRBV6-1 to TRBJ2-7, with D unclear. The V and J ends lost 0 bases and 9 bases respectively, with 15 bases between them. CDR1 MNHNS and CDR2 SASEGT come from the germline V gene. The CDR3 has 14 residues. The CDR3 loop is CASSEAVLSSGQYF. The CDR3 region has the DNA TGTGCCAGCAGTGAAGCGGTACTTTCAAGTGGGCAGTACTTC.

This chain connects TRBV24-1 to TRBJ1-2; D might be TRBD1 (5 bases). The CDR3 is 12 amino acids. V lost 3 bases and J 7 bases, leaving 8 bases between the germline ends. From germline, CDR1 is KGHDR and CDR2 SFDVKD. CDR3 region: CATSDGHGGYTF. As DNA, the CDR3 is TGTGCCACCAGTGATGGACACGGTGGCTACACCTTC.

The CDR3 coding sequence is TGTGCCAGCAGCTTTTATAGGGGCGAGCAGTACTTC. Its protein is CASSFYRGEQYF. J is TRBJ2-7 and V is TRBV3-1 (or the pseudogene TRBV3-2); tentatively, D is TRBD1 (5 bases). Trimming cost V 5 bases and J 6 bases, with 11 bases left between them. CDR1 LGHDT and CDR2 YNNKEL come from the germline V gene (reference sequence). This CDR3 comprises 12 residues.

The chain couples TRBV3-1 (or the pseudogene TRBV3-2) to TRBJ1-1; D is perhaps TRBD1 (5 bases). The CDR3 runs to 12 residues. V lost 8 bases to trimming and J lost 5 bases, with 12 bases between them. Looked up from germline, CDR1 is LGHDT and CDR2 is YNNKEL (reference sequence). Here the CDR3 DNA reads TGTGCCAGCGGGGACCGGGAGACTGAAGCTTTCTTT. Translation gives CASGDRETEAFF.

The chain couples TRBV25-1 to TRBJ2-5; tentative D call: TRBD1 (6 bases). Germline values: CDR1 MGHDK, CDR2 SYGVNS. The CDR3 has 14 amino acids. Trimming pared 3 bases from V and 5 bases from J, leaving 13 bases between. The CDR3 DNA sequence: TGTGCCAGCAGTGACCACAGGGCCGGGGAGACCCAGTACTTC. This encodes CASSDHRAGETQYF.

The chain couples TRBV12-3 or TRBV12-4 to TRBJ2-7; possible D gene TRBD2, 5 bases. Deletions cut 1 base from V and 3 bases from J, with 7 bases between. The CDR3 sequence is 13 residues long. CDR3 protein: CASSLGEGYEQYF. The CDR3 DNA reads as TGTGCCAGCAGTTTAGGCGAGGGCTACGAGCAGTACTTC.

This chain joins TRBV9 and TRBJ2-3; D gene unclear. CDR1 and CDR2 (germline): SGDLS, YYNGEE. The CDR3 spans 14 residues. V was trimmed by 0 bases and J by 2 bases, leaving 7 bases between them. The CDR3 region has the DNA TGTGCCAGCAGCGTAGCAAGCTTCACAGATACGCAGTATTTT. This gives the protein CASSVASFTDTQYF. Together with reference TRBV9 and TRBJ2-3, the CDR3 gives the full variable domain: DSGVTQTPKHLITATGQRVTLRCSPRSGDLSVYWYQQSLDQGLQFLIQYYNGEERAKGNILERFSAQQFPDLHSELNLSSLELGDSALYFCASSVASFTDTQYFGPGTRLTVL.

The V call is TRBV19, the J call TRBJ1-5; D possibly corresponds to TRBD1 (6 bases). Germline V gene data show CDR1 as LNHDA and CDR2 as SQIVND (reference sequence). The germline V and J ends were trimmed by 3 bases and 0 bases, with 9 bases remaining between them. CDR3 size: 15 residues. For the CDR3, the DNA is TGTGCCAGTAGTATGTGGACAGATAGCAATCAGCCCCAGCATTTT. This gives the protein CASSMWTDSNQPQHF. The full variable domain, completed using reference TRBV19 and TRBJ1-5, is DGGITQSPKYLFRKEGQNVTLSCEQNLNHDAMYWYRQDPGQGLRLIYYSQIVNDFQKGDIAEGYSVSREKKESFPLTVTSAQKNPTAFYLCASSMWTDSNQPQHFGDGTRLSIL.

The chain couples TRBV5-1 to TRBJ2-2; perhaps TRBD2 as D (6 bases). V was clipped by 9 bases and J by 1 base, with 16 bases between them. Germline assignment: CDR1 SGHRS and CDR2 YFSETQ. The CDR3 loop spans 15 amino acids. CDR3 coding DNA: TGCGCCACCCAAAGTGGGGGGATGAACACCGGGGAGCTGTTTTTT. Amino acid sequence: CATQSGGMNTGELFF.

This clone was seen a few times. The V call is TRBV3-1 (or the pseudogene TRBV3-2), the J call TRBJ1-1; tentative D call: TRBD1 (5 bases). Trimming removed 3 bases from V and 6 bases from J, with 20 bases in between. This CDR3 spans 16 amino acids. Germline V gene sequence: CDR1 LGHDT, CDR2 YNNKEL (reference sequence). This CDR3 is CASSQSWRGVRAEAFF. CDR3 nucleotide sequence: TGTGCCAGCAGCCAGTCGTGGAGGGGAGTTCGGGCTGAAGCTTTCTTT.

This chain links TRBV7-8 with TRBJ1-1, with 7 bases fitting TRBD1. Germline CDR1 SGHVS, CDR2 FQNEAQ. The trim removed 5 bases at V and 2 bases at J, leaving 11 bases unmatched. This CDR3 is built from 16 residues. The CDR3 reads CASSPDREKRNTEAFF. The CDR3 DNA is TGTGCCAGCAGCCCTGACAGGGAGAAAAGAAACACTGAAGCTTTCTTT.

This rearrangement joins TRBV5-1 to TRBJ1-2, with 7 bases identical to TRBD1. Germline CDR1 SGHRS, CDR2 YFSETQ. The CDR3 runs to 15 residues. Trimming at V came to 4 bases and at J to 3 bases, leaving 9 bases not matched to a gene. Written as DNA, the CDR3 is TGCGCCAGCAGCCCGCAAGGACAGGATTACTATGGCTACACCTTC. It is translated as CASSPQGQDYYGYTF.

CDR3: CASSYPRGGSNQPQHF. In DNA, the CDR3 is TGTGCCAGCAGTTACCCCAGGGGCGGGAGCAATCAGCCCCAGCATTTT. The chain employs TRBV6-9 and TRBJ1-5, with a weak D call TRBD1 (6 bases). The CDR3 consists of 16 residues. Trimming took 3 bases from V and 1 from J, leaving 13 bases between them. Germline CDR1 MNHGY, CDR2 SVAAGI.

The rearrangement links TRBV4-2 to TRBJ1-2; maybe TRBD1 (5 bases). V shed 1 base and J shed 2 bases, with 8 bases lying between them. Germline V gives CDR1 LGHNA, CDR2 YNFKEQ. CDR3 length: 14 residues. The CDR3 nucleotides are TGTGCCAGCAGCCAAGTAAGGGGAAACTATGGCTACACCTTC. It specifies CASSQVRGNYGYTF.

The chain uses TRBV6-5 and TRBJ1-2, with D possibly being TRBD1 (6 bases). Per the germline V gene, CDR1 is MNHEY and CDR2 is SVGAGI. CDR3 length: 13 amino acids. The V gene lost 5 bases and the J gene lost 3 bases, with 10 bases spanning the gap. CDR3 sequence: CASSQGLYYGYTF. CDR3 nucleotides: TGTGCCAGCAGTCAGGGGCTATACTATGGCTACACCTTC.

The chain recombines TRBV6-4 with TRBJ2-2, with 7 bases aligning to TRBD2. Per germline, CDR1 MRHNA and CDR2 SNTAGT. This CDR3 comprises 16 residues. V lost 4 bases to trimming and J lost 11 bases; unmatched junction nucleotides: 16. In DNA, the CDR3 is TGTGCCAGCAGTGCATCCTCGACTGATCGCGGGGGTGAGCTGTTTTTT. This encodes CASSASSTDRGGELFF.

CDR3 protein: CASSQSWTGFNEQFF. The CDR3 DNA sequence: TGTGCCAGCAGCCAGTCCTGGACAGGGTTTAATGAGCAGTTCTTC. The V gene is TRBV14, the J gene TRBJ2-1, with TRBD1 matching 8 bases. V dropped 3 bases and J dropped 7; count of bases not matched to a gene: 8. Germline V gene sequence: CDR1 SGHDN, CDR2 FVKESK. CDR3 size: 15 residues.

CDR3 region: CASSLKSLDRYNEQFF. The CDR3 DNA follows: TGTGCCAGCAGCTTAAAATCCCTAGACCGTTACAATGAGCAGTTCTTC. The chain is built from TRBV7-2 and TRBJ2-1; D ambiguous. Germline-derived CDR1 and CDR2 are SGHTA and FQGNSA. The CDR3 covers 16 residues. Trimming took off 2 bases at V and 4 bases at J, with 15 bases between the two ends.

The DNA of the CDR3 is TGTGCCAGCAGTGCCTCCGGGACAGGGGTTTCCGGCACTGAAGCTTTCTTT. Its protein is CASSASGTGVSGTEAFF. The chain uses TRBV6-1 and TRBJ1-1; 10 bases are a match to TRBD1. The CDR3 covers 17 residues. In germline, CDR1 is MNHNS, CDR2 SASEGT. With 4 bases clipped from V and 4 bases from J, the junction kept 12 bases outside the gene matches.

The chain is built from TRBV25-1 and TRBJ1-6; 7 bases match TRBD1. The CDR3 covers 16 residues. V dropped 6 bases and J dropped 4; count of bases not matched to a gene: 9. In germline, CDR1 is MGHDK, CDR2 SYGVNS. For the CDR3, the DNA is TGTGCCAGCAGCGTTACAGGGGAAATTTATAATTCACCCCTCCACTTT. Translating gives CASSVTGEIYNSPLHF. Supplemented by reference TRBV25-1 and TRBJ1-6, the full variable domain reads EADIYQTPRYLVIGTGKKITLECSQTMGHDKMYWYQQDPGMELHLIHYSYGVNSTEKGDLSSESTVSRIRTEHFPLTLESARPSHTSQYLCASSVTGEIYNSPLHFGNGTRLTVT.